The 20 T cell receptor beta chains below all came from one sample that was sequenced in a study of PD-1 blockade in classical Hodgkin lymphoma. Sequencing was performed with immunoSEQ multiplex PCR; in TCRdb, only in-frame clones are kept and a portion is missing. Among 99,000 or so clones listed, about nine tenths were seen once. Indicated time point: cycle 4 day 1 (C4D1), after less than 7 weeks of nivolumab. With no exception, relapse followed autologous stem cell transplantation in all patients, and brentuximab vedotin exposure varied. This specimen was peripheral blood mononuclear cells (PBMCs), taken before the fourth cycle of nivolumab. The receptors here all came from a human donor with classical Hodgkin lymphoma.

V and J are TRBV19 and TRBJ1-5, with no clear D. Germline lookup yields CDR1 LNHDA and CDR2 SQIVND (reference sequence). The V end lost 0 bases, the J end lost 0 bases, and 12 bases lay between the germline ends. CDR3 size: 17 residues. CDR3 protein: CASSIDRGENSNQPQHF. The CDR3 coding sequence is TGTGCCAGTAGTATAGATCGTGGGGAAAATAGCAATCAGCCCCAGCATTTT.

V and J are TRBV5-1 and TRBJ2-7, with 9 bases aligning to TRBD2. The length of the CDR3 is 15 residues. Germline CDR1 reads SGHRS; CDR2 reads YFSETQ. Losses at the gene ends were 1 base for V and 2 bases for J; bases not matched to a gene: 4. In DNA, the CDR3 is TGCGCCAGCAGCTTGTTGTCTAGCGGGACCTACGAGCAGTACTTC. Translation gives CASSLLSSGTYEQYF.

The chain combines TRBV18 with TRBJ2-7, with TRBD1 matching over 9 bases. The germline gives CDR1 KGHSH, CDR2 LQKENI. Losses at the gene ends were 3 bases for V and 3 bases for J; bases not matched to a gene: 6. This CDR3 is built from 15 residues. In nucleotides, the CDR3 is TGTGCCAGCTCACCCCCAGGGACAGGGAACTACGAGCAGTACTTC. Translated: CASSPPGTGNYEQYF.

This clone was found once. This chain uses TRBV4-1 with TRBJ1-1; D is ambiguous. The CDR3 runs 16 residues. Trimming shortened V by 0 bases and J by 0 bases, and 11 bases separated the two germline ends. Per germline, CDR1 MGHRA and CDR2 YSYEKL. CDR3 sequence reads: CASSQELGRMNTEAFF. In DNA form, the CDR3 reads TGCGCCAGCAGCCAAGAATTAGGGAGAATGAACACTGAAGCTTTCTTT.

This chain uses TRBV5-1 with TRBJ2-2, with unresolved D. This CDR3 comprises 16 residues. The germline V gene encodes CDR1 SGHRS and CDR2 YFSETQ. Trimming left V 0 bases short and J 6 bases short, with 15 bases between. In nucleotides, the CDR3 is TGCGCCAGCAGCTTGGAAACTGGAGTGGCAGCCGGGGAGCTGTTTTTT. Its translation is CASSLETGVAAGELFF.

The chain carries TRBV10-3 and TRBJ1-5, with D possibly matching TRBD1 (5 bases). The CDR3 runs to 16 residues. The V and J ends lost 2 bases and 4 bases respectively, with 15 bases between them. CDR1 is ENHRY, CDR2 SYGVKD, per germline. The CDR3 DNA reads TGTGCCATCAGTGAGGAGGGGCGGGGTTTGAATCAGCCCCAGCATTTT. Its protein product is CAISEEGRGLNQPQHF.

This chain connects TRBV15 to TRBJ2-5, with D perhaps matching TRBD2 (5 bases). Trimming took off 3 bases at V and 2 bases at J, with 16 bases between the two ends. Germline V gene data show CDR1 as LNHNV and CDR2 as YYDKDF (reference sequence). The CDR3 length is 16 residues. CDR3 DNA sequence: TGTGCCACCAGCAGGGGATCCGGATTAGCGCAAGAGACCCAGTACTTC. Protein product: CATSRGSGLAQETQYF.

This clone has more than one count but fewer than ten. The gene calls are TRBV4-1 and TRBJ1-1; D is undetermined. The CDR3 loop spans 14 amino acids. Per germline, CDR1 MGHRA and CDR2 YSYEKL. Trimming stripped 0 bases from V and 1 base from J, with 6 bases between. Here the CDR3 DNA reads TGCGCCAGCAGCCAAGATAGGTCGAACACTGAAGCTTTCTTT. Translating it yields CASSQDRSNTEAFF.

The V gene is TRBV27, the J gene TRBJ1-1; tentatively, D is TRBD1 (6 bases). The CDR3 length is 16 residues. Trimming took off 6 bases at V and 4 bases at J, with 21 bases between the two ends. From germline, CDR1 is MNHEY and CDR2 SMNVEV (reference sequence). The CDR3 sequence: CASRSPGVGASTEAFF. The CDR3 DNA is TGTGCCAGCAGATCACCGGGAGTGGGGGCGAGCACTGAAGCTTTCTTT.

The rearrangement links TRBV6-5 to TRBJ2-7, with TRBD2 as a possible D gene (6 bases). Germline values: CDR1 MNHEY, CDR2 SVGAGI. The V end was cut by 5 bases, the J end by 6 bases, with 11 bases between. This CDR3 contains 12 residues. The CDR3 protein is CASSTTSFEQYF. The CDR3 region has the DNA TGTGCCAGCAGTACGACTAGTTTCGAGCAGTACTTC.

The chain carries TRBV19 and TRBJ2-1; maybe TRBD2 (6 bases). The V end was cut by 5 bases, the J end by 2 bases, with 13 bases between. The CDR3 has 15 residues. Germline lookup yields CDR1 LNHDA and CDR2 SQIVND (reference sequence). CDR3 protein: CASSLYSGPYNEQFF. In DNA, the CDR3 is TGTGCCAGTAGTCTTTATAGCGGTCCCTACAATGAGCAGTTCTTC.

J is TRBJ1-2 and V is TRBV11-2; 8 bases match TRBD1. Germline lookup yields CDR1 SGHAT and CDR2 FQNNGV. CDR3 size: 14 residues. V was clipped by 5 bases and J by 4 bases; unmatched bases: 6. The CDR3 loop reads CASSPTGGGYGYTF. CDR3 DNA sequence: TGTGCCAGCAGCCCCACAGGGGGAGGCTATGGCTACACCTTC.

The gene calls are TRBV2 and TRBJ2-2; 7 positions match TRBD1. Trimming removed 6 bases from V and 6 bases from J; junction bases left unmatched: 4. The CDR3 sequence is 13 residues long. In germline, CDR1 is SNHLY, CDR2 FYNNEI. In nucleotides, the CDR3 is TGTGCCAGCAGCCTACAGGGGCCCGGGGAGCTGTTTTTT. It is translated as CASSLQGPGELFF.

The chain carries TRBV6-1 and TRBJ1-2; 8 nucleotides align to TRBD1. Germline trimming cut 5 bases from V and 2 bases from J; bases unmatched to any gene: 4. Germline values: CDR1 MNHNS, CDR2 SASEGT. The CDR3 spans 14 residues. The CDR3 spells CASSLDRGNYGYTF. The CDR3 DNA sequence: TGTGCCAGCAGTCTTGACAGGGGCAACTATGGCTACACCTTC.

The chain couples TRBV19 to TRBJ1-2; D is perhaps TRBD1 (5 bases). The CDR3 spans 15 residues. Germline-derived CDR1 and CDR2 are LNHDA and SQIVND (reference sequence). V was trimmed by 2 bases and J by 4 bases, leaving 14 bases between them. The CDR3 nucleotides read TGTGCCAGTAGTATACCCAGGGTTGGGGGCTATGGCTACACCTTC. This encodes CASSIPRVGGYGYTF.

V and J are TRBV6-5 and TRBJ2-1; D is unresolved. This CDR3 has 15 residues. From germline, CDR1 is MNHEY and CDR2 SVGAGI. V was shortened by 4 bases and J by 2 bases, with 12 bases between the two germline ends. The CDR3 DNA sequence: TGTGCCAGCAGTTGGAGTGGGATAGCCTACAATGAGCAGTTCTTC. Translating it yields CASSWSGIAYNEQFF.

This clone was seen just once. The genes are TRBV5-6 and TRBJ2-7; perhaps TRBD2 as D (5 bases). CDR3 length equals 14 residues. The ends were cut back, 0 bases at V and 3 bases at J, with 10 bases in the middle. The germline V gene encodes CDR1 SGHDT and CDR2 YYEEEE. The CDR3: CASSLVDSYYEQYF. In nucleotides, the CDR3 is TGTGCCAGCAGCTTGGTGGACTCCTACTACGAGCAGTACTTC.

V usage is TRBV6-5 and J usage is TRBJ2-5; perhaps TRBD1 as D (6 bases). The CDR3 runs 12 residues. V lost 5 bases and J lost 9, with 13 bases in between. Germline CDR1 and CDR2: MNHEY and SVGAGI. The CDR3 DNA reads TGTGCCAGCAGTCCGGGGACAAAGGCCCAGTACTTC. It is translated as CASSPGTKAQYF.

This chain joins TRBV6-6 and TRBJ2-1; tentative D call: TRBD2 (6 bases). Germline-derived CDR1 and CDR2 are MNHNY and SVGAGI (reference sequence). The CDR3 has 15 amino acids. V dropped 2 bases and J dropped 2 bases, with 10 bases sitting between them. The CDR3 loop reads CASSYGGETYNEQFF. CDR3 bases: TGTGCCAGCAGTTACGGCGGGGAAACCTACAATGAGCAGTTCTTC.

V gene TRBV13 combines with J gene TRBJ1-1, with 8 positions matching TRBD1. The CDR3 length is 16 residues. Trimming removed 5 bases from V and 4 bases from J; junction bases left unmatched: 12. Germline V gene data show CDR1 as PRHDT and CDR2 as FYEKMQ (reference sequence). The CDR3: CASSPSQGAGITEAFF. Written as DNA, the CDR3 is TGTGCCAGCAGCCCCTCCCAGGGGGCAGGAATCACTGAAGCTTTCTTT.